The following is a TCR beta chain sequence with its context. Generated by immunoSEQ multiplex PCR, the TCRdb table keeps only in-frame clones and is missing some. The data hold tens of thousands of clones, with around 94% observed a single time. This CDR3 is 16 amino acids long. CDR1 and CDR2 (germline): SGDLS, YYNGEE. The V and J ends lost 1 base and 4 bases, in that order; junction bases with no gene match: 6. This sample stems from a study of technical replicates of blood from a handful of donors. Sequenced input: T cells isolated from PBMCs. The rearrangement uses TRBV9 and TRBJ2-3; 10 nucleotides match TRBD1. The source is a human donor in good health. The CDR3 bases are TGTGCCAGCAGCGTAAGGGACAGGGGTTTGGCAGATACGCAGTATTTT. It translates to CASSVRDRGLADTQYF.